This section outlines one TCR beta chain sequence together with its context. Its antigen is not identified. The identical CDR3 is also encoded by other nucleotide sequences in the sample. This CDR3 comprises 15 residues. V lost 0 bases and J lost 5; bases outside the gene matches: 5. The V gene's germline CDR1 is KGHSH and CDR2 LQKENI. This entry is derived from a study of shared clonotypes between healthy human individuals. Study results and caveats: Some clonotypes were shared by all four sorted-subset donors, while others were not shared. The non-shared ones had lower generation probabilities than the shared ones.

Sequencing used immunoSEQ multiplex PCR; TCRdb keeps in-frame clones, though not all of them. Of millions of clones in the sample, 90% to 95% were seen once. The chain recombines TRBV18 with TRBJ2-5, with TRBD2 matching 8 bases. This clonotype was sampled from a man in his late teens or twenties in good health. Some clones in this sample may be carry-over from other donors' samples. The sample taken for sequencing was naive CD4+ T cells from PBMCs. Subset here: CD45RA+ positively selected. CDR3 nucleotide sequence: TGTGCCAGCTCACCACCGGGACTAGGGGGGGAGACCCAGTACTTC. As protein: CASSPPGLGGETQYF.